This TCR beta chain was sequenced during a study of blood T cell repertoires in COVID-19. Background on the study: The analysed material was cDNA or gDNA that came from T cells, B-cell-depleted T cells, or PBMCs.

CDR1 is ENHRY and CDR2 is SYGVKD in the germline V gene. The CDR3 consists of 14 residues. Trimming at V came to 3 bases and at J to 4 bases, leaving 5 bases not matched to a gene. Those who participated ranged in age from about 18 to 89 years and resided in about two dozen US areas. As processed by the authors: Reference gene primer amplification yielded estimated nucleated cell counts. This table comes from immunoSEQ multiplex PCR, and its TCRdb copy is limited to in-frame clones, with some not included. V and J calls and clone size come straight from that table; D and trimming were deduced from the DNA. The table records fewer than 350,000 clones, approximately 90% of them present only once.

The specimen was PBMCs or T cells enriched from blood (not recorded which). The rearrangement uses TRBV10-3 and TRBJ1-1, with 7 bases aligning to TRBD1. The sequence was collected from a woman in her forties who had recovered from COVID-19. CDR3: CAISEGQVGTEAFF. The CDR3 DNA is TGTGCCATCAGTGAAGGACAGGTCGGCACTGAAGCTTTCTTT.